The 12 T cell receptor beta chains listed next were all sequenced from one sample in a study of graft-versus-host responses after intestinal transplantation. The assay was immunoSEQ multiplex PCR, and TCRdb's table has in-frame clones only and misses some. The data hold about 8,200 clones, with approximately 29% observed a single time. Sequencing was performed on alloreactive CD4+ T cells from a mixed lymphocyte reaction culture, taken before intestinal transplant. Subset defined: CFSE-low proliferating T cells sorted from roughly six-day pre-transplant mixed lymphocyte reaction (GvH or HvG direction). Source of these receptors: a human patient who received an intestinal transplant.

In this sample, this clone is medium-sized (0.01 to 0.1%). This CDR3 is CASSEAPPRGTQYF. The CDR3 nucleotides read TGTGCCAGCAGTGAAGCGCCACCCCGGGGGACCCAGTACTTC. The chain employs TRBV2 and TRBJ2-5; D possibly corresponds to TRBD2 (5 bases). CDR3 length: 14 amino acids. Germline-derived CDR1 and CDR2 are SNHLY and FYNNEI. V shed 0 bases and J shed 7 bases, with 12 bases lying between them.

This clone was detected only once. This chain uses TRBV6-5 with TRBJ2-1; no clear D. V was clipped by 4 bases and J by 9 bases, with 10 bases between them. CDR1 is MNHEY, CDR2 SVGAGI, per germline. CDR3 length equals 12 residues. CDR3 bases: TGTGCCAGCAGTTCGGGTCTGGGTGAGCAGTTCTTC. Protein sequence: CASSSGLGEQFF.

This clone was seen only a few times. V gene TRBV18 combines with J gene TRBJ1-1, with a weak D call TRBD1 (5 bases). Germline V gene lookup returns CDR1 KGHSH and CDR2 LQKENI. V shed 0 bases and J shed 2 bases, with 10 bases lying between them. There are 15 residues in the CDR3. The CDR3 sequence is CASSPPWTLNTEAFF. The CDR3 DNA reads TGTGCCAGCTCACCACCGTGGACACTTAACACTGAAGCTTTCTTT.

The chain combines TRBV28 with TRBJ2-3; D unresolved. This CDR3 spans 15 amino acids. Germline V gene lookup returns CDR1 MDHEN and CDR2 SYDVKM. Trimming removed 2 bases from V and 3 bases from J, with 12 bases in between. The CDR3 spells CASSLTRPQTDTQYF. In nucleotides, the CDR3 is TGTGCCAGCAGTTTAACCCGTCCTCAGACAGATACGCAGTATTTT.

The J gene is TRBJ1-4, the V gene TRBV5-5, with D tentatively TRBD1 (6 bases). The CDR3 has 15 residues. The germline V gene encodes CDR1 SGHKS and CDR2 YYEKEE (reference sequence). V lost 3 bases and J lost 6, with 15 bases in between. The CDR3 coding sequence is TGTGCCAGCAGCTCCGACAGGATGACCTATGAAAAACTGTTTTTT. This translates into CASSSDRMTYEKLFF.

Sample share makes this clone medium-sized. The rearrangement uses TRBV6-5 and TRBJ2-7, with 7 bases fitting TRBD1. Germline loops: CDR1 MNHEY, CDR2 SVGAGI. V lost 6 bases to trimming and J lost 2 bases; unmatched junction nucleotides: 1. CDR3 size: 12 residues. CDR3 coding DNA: TGTGCCAGCAGGGGGACAGCCTACGAGCAGTACTTC. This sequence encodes CASRGTAYEQYF.

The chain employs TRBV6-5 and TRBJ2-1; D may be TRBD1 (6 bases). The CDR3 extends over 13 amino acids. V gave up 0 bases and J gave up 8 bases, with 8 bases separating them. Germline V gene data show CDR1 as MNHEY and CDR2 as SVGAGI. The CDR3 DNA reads TGTGCCAGCAGTTACTCGGGGGCCGATGAGCAGTTCTTC. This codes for CASSYSGADEQFF.

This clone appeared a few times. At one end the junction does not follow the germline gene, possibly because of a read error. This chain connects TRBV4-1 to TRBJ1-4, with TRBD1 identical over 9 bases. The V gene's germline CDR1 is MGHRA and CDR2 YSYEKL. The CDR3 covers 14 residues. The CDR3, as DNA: TGCGCCAACAGCCACCGACAGGGGGGTGAAAAACTGTTTTTT. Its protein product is CANSHRQGGEKLFF.

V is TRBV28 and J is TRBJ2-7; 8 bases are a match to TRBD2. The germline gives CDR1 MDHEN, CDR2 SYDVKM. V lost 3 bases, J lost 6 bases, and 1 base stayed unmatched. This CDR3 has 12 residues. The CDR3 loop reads CASSFAGGEQYF. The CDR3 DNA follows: TGTGCCAGCAGTTTCGCGGGGGGCGAGCAGTACTTC.

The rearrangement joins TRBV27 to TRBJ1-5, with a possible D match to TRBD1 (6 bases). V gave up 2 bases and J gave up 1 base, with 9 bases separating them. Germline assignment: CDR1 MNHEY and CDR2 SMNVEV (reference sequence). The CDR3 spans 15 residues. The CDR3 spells CASSLPGQSNQPQHF. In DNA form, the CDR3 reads TGTGCCAGCAGTTTACCCGGACAGAGCAATCAGCCCCAGCATTTT.

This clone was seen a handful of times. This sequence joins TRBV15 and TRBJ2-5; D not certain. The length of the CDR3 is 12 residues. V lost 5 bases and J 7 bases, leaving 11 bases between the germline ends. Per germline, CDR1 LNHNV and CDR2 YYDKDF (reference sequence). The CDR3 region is CATSPSPGTQYF. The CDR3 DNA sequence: TGTGCCACCAGCCCCAGTCCTGGGACCCAGTACTTC.

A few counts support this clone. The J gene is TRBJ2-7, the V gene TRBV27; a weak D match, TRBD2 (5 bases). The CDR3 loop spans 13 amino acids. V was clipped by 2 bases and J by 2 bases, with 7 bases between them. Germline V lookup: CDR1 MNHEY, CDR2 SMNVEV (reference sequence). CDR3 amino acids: CASSLTRTYEQYF. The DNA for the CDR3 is TGTGCCAGCAGTTTAACTAGGACCTACGAGCAGTACTTC.